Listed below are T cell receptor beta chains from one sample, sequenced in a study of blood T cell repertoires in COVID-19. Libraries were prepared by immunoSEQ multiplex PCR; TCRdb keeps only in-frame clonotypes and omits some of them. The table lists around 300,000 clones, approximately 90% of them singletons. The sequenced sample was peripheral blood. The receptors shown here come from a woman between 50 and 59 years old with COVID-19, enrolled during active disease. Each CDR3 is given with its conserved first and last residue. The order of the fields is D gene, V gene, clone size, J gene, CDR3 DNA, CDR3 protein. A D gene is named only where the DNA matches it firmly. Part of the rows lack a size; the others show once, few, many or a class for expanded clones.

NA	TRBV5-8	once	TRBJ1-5	TGTGCCAGCAGCTTGGAGGTGGACGGAGGACAGCCCCAGCATTTT	CASSLEVDGGQPQHF
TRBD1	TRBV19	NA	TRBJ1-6	TGTGCCAGTAGTAGTGGGACAGGGTCCTATAATTCACCCCTCCACTTT	CASSSGTGSYNSPLHF
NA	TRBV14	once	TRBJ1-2	TGTGCCAGCAGCCAAGACAGGCTTAAGGGCTACACCTTC	CASSQDRLKGYTF
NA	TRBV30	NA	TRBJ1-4	TGTGCCTGGAGTCACGGTTCAACTAATGAAAAACTGTTTTTT	CAWSHGSTNEKLFF
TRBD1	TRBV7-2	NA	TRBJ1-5	TGTGCCAGCAGCTTAGATTTGCGACAGGGACAGCCCCAGCATTTT	CASSLDLRQGQPQHF
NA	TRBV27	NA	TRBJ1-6	TGTGCCAGCAGTTCTTCAGGGTTTTATAATTCACCCCTCCACTTT	CASSSSGFYNSPLHF
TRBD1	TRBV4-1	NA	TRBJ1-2	TGCGCCAGCAGCCCTAGGGTCGCAGGGGGACCCGACGGTCGTGGTGGCTACACCTTC	CASSPRVAGGPDGRGGYTF
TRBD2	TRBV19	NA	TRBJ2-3	TGTGCCAGTAGTATCAGGACTAGCGGGATCGCAGATACGCAGTATTTT	CASSIRTSGIADTQYF
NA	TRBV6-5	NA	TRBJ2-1	TGTGCCAGTAGGAGCCGAACTTACAATGAGCAGTTCTTC	CASRSRTYNEQFF
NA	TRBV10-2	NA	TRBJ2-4	TGCGCCAGCAGTGAGTCAGGCAGGGGCAACCAAAACATTCAGTACTTC	CASSESGRGNQNIQYF
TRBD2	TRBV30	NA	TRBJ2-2	TGTGCCTGGAGTTGGGGGAGGGCCGGCACCGGGGAGCTGTTTTTT	CAWSWGRAGTGELFF
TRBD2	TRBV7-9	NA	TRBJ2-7	TGTGCCAGCAGCTTAAGTTCCCCTAGCGGGGGATCCTACGAGCAGTACTTC	CASSLSSPSGGSYEQYF
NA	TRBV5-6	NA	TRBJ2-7	TGTGCCAGCAGCTTGGGTAGTTCTTACGAGCAGTACTTC	CASSLGSSYEQYF
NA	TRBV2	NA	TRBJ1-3	TGTGCCAGCAGTGCAGGGGTATCTGGAAACACCATATATTTT	CASSAGVSGNTIYF
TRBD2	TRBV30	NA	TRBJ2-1	TGTGCCTGGAGTGAAAGGACTAGCGGTTACAATGAGCAGTTCTTC	CAWSERTSGYNEQFF
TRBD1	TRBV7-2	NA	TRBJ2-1	TGTGCCAGCAGCCGGGACAGGCGGAATGAGCAGTTCTTC	CASSRDRRNEQFF
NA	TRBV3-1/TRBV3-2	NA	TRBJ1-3	TGTGCCAGCAGCCAAAGTCGGGGGGCGACTGGAAACCCCATATATTTT	CASSQSRGATGNPIYF
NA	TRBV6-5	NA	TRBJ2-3	TGTGCCAGTGAGACTAGCACAGATACGCAGTATTTT	CASETSTDTQYF
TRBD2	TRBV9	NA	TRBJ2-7	TGTGCCAGCAGCGTTACCAAGAAAGAGCGGGATGGGTACGAGCAGTACTTC	CASSVTKKERDGYEQYF
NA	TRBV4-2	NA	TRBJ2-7	TGTGCCAGCAGCCAAGCCTTGGCAGGGGAGGGGAGCGAGCAGTACTTC	CASSQALAGEGSEQYF
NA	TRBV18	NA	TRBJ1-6	TGTGCCAGCTCACCAATAACAGATAATTCACCCCTCCACTTT	CASSPITDNSPLHF
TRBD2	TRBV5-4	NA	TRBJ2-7	TGTGCCAGCAGCGGAAAGCGGACTAGCGGGAGGTACGAGCAGTACTTC	CASSGKRTSGRYEQYF
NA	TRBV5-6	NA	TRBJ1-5	TGTGCCAGCAGCCGGTTCTTCGGGACAAAAAAGGGCAATCAGCCCCAGCATTTT	CASSRFFGTKKGNQPQHF
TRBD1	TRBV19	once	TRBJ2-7	TGTGCCAGTAGTTTCGGGACAGGCCCCTACGAGCAGTACTTC	CASSFGTGPYEQYF
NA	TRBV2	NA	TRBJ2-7	TGTGCCACCGGGGTGGCAGTCTCCTACGAGCAGTACTTC	CATGVAVSYEQYF
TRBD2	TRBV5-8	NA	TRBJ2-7	TGTGCCAGCAGCCGGACTAGCGGCCCCTACGAGCAGTACTTC	CASSRTSGPYEQYF
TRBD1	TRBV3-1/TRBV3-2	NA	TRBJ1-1	TGTGCCAGCAGCCAAGAGGACAGGGGTTACCGAGGTGAAGCTTTCTTT	CASSQEDRGYRGEAFF
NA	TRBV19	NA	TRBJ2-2	TGTGCCAGTAGTACGACACGCTCCGACACCGGGGAGCTGTTTTTT	CASSTTRSDTGELFF
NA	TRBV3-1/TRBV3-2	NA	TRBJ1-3	TGTGCCAGCAGCCAGCGCGTTTCCCACAGGACCTCTCCTAGAAACACCATATATTTT	CASSQRVSHRTSPRNTIYF
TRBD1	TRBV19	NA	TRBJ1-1	TGTGCCAGTAGTATTTGGGGACAGGGTGGGAACACTGAAGCTTTCTTT	CASSIWGQGGNTEAFF
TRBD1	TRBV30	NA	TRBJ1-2	TGTGCCTGGAGTAGACAGCCGGCGACAGGGAGAGGAGATGGCTACACCTTC	CAWSRQPATGRGDGYTF
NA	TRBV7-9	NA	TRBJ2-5	TGTGCCAGCAGCCGCCCCCCGGGGGAGACCCAGTACTTC	CASSRPPGETQYF
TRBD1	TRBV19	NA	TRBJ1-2	TGTGCCAGTAGGATCCCCGGGACAGGGAACTATGGCTACACCTTC	CASRIPGTGNYGYTF
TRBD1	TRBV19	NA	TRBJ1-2	TGTGCCAGTAGCCAAACCGGGACAGGGAGGGTAGGCTACACCTTC	CASSQTGTGRVGYTF
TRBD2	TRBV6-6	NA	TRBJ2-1	TGTGCCAGCAGTCTTAGCGGGAGGATAAATTACAATGAGCAGTTCTTC	CASSLSGRINYNEQFF
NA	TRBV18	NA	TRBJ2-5	TGTGCCAGCTCACCTAACCAAGGGGGCCAAGAGACCCAGTACTTC	CASSPNQGGQETQYF
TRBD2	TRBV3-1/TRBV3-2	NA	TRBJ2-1	TGTGCCAGCAGCCACCCGCCTAGCGGGAGGAGCGATGAGCAGTTCTTC	CASSHPPSGRSDEQFF
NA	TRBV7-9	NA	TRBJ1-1	TGTGCCAGCAGCTTAGGAGGAGGGGCGAACACTGAAGCTTTCTTT	CASSLGGGANTEAFF
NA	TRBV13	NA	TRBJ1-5	TGTGCCAGCAGCTTAAATGGGGCATCGGGCAATCAGCCCCAGCATTTT	CASSLNGASGNQPQHF
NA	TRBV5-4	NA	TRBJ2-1	TGTGCCAGCAGCAAGGACAGCTCCTACAATGAGCAGTTCTTC	CASSKDSSYNEQFF
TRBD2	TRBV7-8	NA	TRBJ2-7	TGTGCCAGCAGCCGTAGACTAGCGGACTCCCACGAGCAGTACTTC	CASSRRLADSHEQYF
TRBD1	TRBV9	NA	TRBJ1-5	TGTGCCAGCAGCGTCGGGACAGGGGGCAGCAATCAGCCCCAGCATTTT	CASSVGTGGSNQPQHF
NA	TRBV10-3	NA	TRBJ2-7	TGTGCCATCAGGCTAGACAGGCTAGTCGCTTACGAGCAGTACTTC	CAIRLDRLVAYEQYF
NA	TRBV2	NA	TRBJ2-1	TGTGCCAGCAGTCCCCAGGGCCTTAAGCAGTTCTTC	CASSPQGLKQFF